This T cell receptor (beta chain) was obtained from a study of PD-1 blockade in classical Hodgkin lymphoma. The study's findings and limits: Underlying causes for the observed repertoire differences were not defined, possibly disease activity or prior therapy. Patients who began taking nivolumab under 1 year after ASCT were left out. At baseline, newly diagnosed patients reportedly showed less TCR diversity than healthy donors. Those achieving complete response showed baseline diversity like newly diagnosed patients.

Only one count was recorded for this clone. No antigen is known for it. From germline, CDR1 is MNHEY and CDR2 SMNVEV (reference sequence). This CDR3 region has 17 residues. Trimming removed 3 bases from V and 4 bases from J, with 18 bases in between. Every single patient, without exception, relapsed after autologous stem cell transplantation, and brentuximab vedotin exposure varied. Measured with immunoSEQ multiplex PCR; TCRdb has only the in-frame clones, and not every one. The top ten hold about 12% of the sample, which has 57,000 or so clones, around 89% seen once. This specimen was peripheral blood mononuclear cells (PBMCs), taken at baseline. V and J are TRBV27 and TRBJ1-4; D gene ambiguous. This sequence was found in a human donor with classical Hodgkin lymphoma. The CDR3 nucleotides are TGTGCCAGCAGTTTTCGCACGGGAAGGACTGGTAATGAAAAACTGTTTTTT. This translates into CASSFRTGRTGNEKLFF. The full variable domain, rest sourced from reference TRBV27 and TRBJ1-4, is EAQVTQNPRYLITVTGKKLTVTCSQNMNHEYMSWYRQDPGLGLRQIYYSMNVEVTDKGDVPEGYKVSRKEKRNFPLILESPSPNQTSLYFCASSFRTGRTGNEKLFFGSGTQLSVL.